What follows are 11 T cell receptor beta chains derived from one specimen sequenced in a study of blood T cell repertoires in COVID-19. Produced via immunoSEQ multiplex PCR; TCRdb's table is partial and in-frame only. Among about 270,000 clones listed, over 75% were seen once. Sequenced input: PBMCs or T cells enriched from blood (not recorded which). Receptor source: a woman aged 18-29 years who had recovered from COVID-19.

This chain joins TRBV11-2 and TRBJ1-4; D gene unclear. Germline V gene lookup returns CDR1 SGHAT and CDR2 FQNNGV. CDR3 length equals 15 residues. V lost 5 bases to trimming and J lost 8 bases, with 18 bases between them. In nucleotides, the CDR3 is TGTGCCAGCAGCCAGGACTCTGGGAGGAGGGAAAAACTGTTTTTT. Translating gives CASSQDSGRREKLFF.

The chain is built from TRBV7-9 and TRBJ2-5; 7 nucleotides agree with TRBD2. The germline V gene has CDR1 SEHNR and CDR2 FQNEAQ (reference sequence). V lost 5 bases to trimming and J lost 1 base; unmatched junction nucleotides: 4. The CDR3 length is 14 residues. The chain's CDR3 is CASSTWTSQETQYF. DNA for the CDR3: TGTGCCAGCAGCACCTGGACTAGCCAAGAGACCCAGTACTTC.

The V call is TRBV11-2, the J call TRBJ2-7, with TRBD1 matching over 8 bases. CDR1 is SGHAT, CDR2 FQNNGV, per germline. CDR3 size: 15 residues. Trimming cost V 5 bases and J 3 bases; bases outside gene matches: 9. The CDR3 region is CASSLQGQAFYEQYF. Here the CDR3 DNA reads TGTGCCAGCAGCCTCCAGGGACAGGCCTTCTACGAGCAGTACTTC.

The V and J genes are TRBV7-8 and TRBJ2-1; TRBD2 agrees at 11 bases. Germline V gene sequence: CDR1 SGHVS, CDR2 FQNEAQ. The CDR3 runs 15 residues. Germline trimming cut 2 bases from V and 9 bases from J; bases unmatched to any gene: 6. The CDR3 region has the DNA TGTGCCAGCAGCTTAAATGTAGCGGGGGGGTCTGAGCAGTTCTTC. Encoded protein: CASSLNVAGGSEQFF.

The chain employs TRBV5-5 and TRBJ1-6; D ambiguous. V was cut by 4 bases and J by 10 bases, with 6 bases left in between. The CDR3 is 11 residues long. The V gene's germline CDR1 is SGHKS and CDR2 YYEKEE (reference sequence). CDR3 sequence (DNA): TGTGCCAGCAGCCAGGAATCACCCCTCCACTTT. Protein product: CASSQESPLHF.

This sequence joins TRBV3-1 (or the pseudogene TRBV3-2) and TRBJ1-4, with D maybe TRBD1 (6 bases). Germline V gene data show CDR1 as LGHDT and CDR2 as YNNKEL (reference sequence). V was shortened by 0 bases and J by 5 bases, with 16 bases between the two germline ends. This CDR3 contains 17 residues. The CDR3 DNA sequence: TGTGCCAGCAGCCAAGATCAAGGGGGTCAGGGGAATGAAAAACTGTTTTTT. Translating gives CASSQDQGGQGNEKLFF.

The chain uses TRBV3-1 (or the pseudogene TRBV3-2) and TRBJ2-7; a weak D match, TRBD2 (6 bases). V lost 0 bases and J 6 bases, leaving 12 bases between the germline ends. The germline gives CDR1 LGHDT, CDR2 YNNKEL (reference sequence). The CDR3 has 14 residues. Here the CDR3 reads CASSQDSGRTEQYF. The CDR3 bases are TGTGCCAGCAGCCAAGACTCCGGGAGAACCGAGCAGTACTTC.

This clone has only a few counts. The chain couples TRBV25-1 to TRBJ1-1, with D perhaps TRBD1 (6 bases). Deletions cut 3 bases from V and 1 base from J, with 12 bases between. The CDR3 contains 15 residues. Germline V lookup: CDR1 MGHDK, CDR2 SYGVNS. CDR3 sequence: CASSDHRVGNTEAFF. The DNA of the CDR3 is TGTGCCAGCAGTGATCACAGGGTTGGGAACACTGAAGCTTTCTTT.

A note on this clone: The sample carries other DNA sequences with the same CDR3. The rearrangement links TRBV4-1 to TRBJ1-5, with TRBD1 identical over 10 bases. The V and J ends lost 1 base and 7 bases, in that order; junction bases with no gene match: 4. Germline values: CDR1 MGHRA, CDR2 YSYEKL. The CDR3 totals 15 residues. The CDR3 loop is CASSQGQGAGQPQHF. Written as DNA, the CDR3 is TGCGCCAGCAGCCAAGGACAGGGGGCTGGACAGCCCCAGCATTTT.

V gene TRBV3-1 (or the pseudogene TRBV3-2) combines with J gene TRBJ1-3; 7 bases agree with TRBD1. The CDR3 runs 14 residues. V was pared by 4 bases and J by 3 bases, with 3 bases of the junction left unmatched. The germline gives CDR1 LGHDT, CDR2 YNNKEL (reference sequence). This chain's CDR3 is CASSLRDSGNTIYF. For the CDR3, the DNA is TGTGCCAGCAGCCTCCGGGACAGTGGAAACACCATATATTTT.

The genes are TRBV19 and TRBJ1-6, with D perhaps TRBD1 (6 bases). Germline assignment: CDR1 LNHDA and CDR2 SQIVND (reference sequence). Trimming took 4 bases from V and 9 from J, leaving 7 bases between them. This CDR3 spans 12 amino acids. CDR3 nucleotides: TGTGCCAGTAGTACAGGGGTTTCACCCCTCCACTTT. Its protein is CASSTGVSPLHF. The whole variable domain, filled in from reference TRBV19 and TRBJ1-6, reads DGGITQSPKYLFRKEGQNVTLSCEQNLNHDAMYWYRQDPGQGLRLIYYSQIVNDFQKGDIAEGYSVSREKKESFPLTVTSAQKNPTAFYLCASSTGVSPLHFGNGTRLTVT.